The clone carrying this T cell receptor (beta chain) counts as medium-sized. Its antigen remains unknown. General observations from the study: In terms of TCR gene usage, tumor memory CD4+ T cells clustered together with blood and lymph node memory CD4+ cells, as well as with lymph node naive CD4+ cells.

CDR1 SQVTM and CDR2 ANQGSEA come from the germline V gene. The CDR3 consists of 12 residues. Trimming pared 2 bases from V and 7 bases from J, leaving 12 bases between. Memory CD4+ T cells were sorted as CD4+CD45RO+CD25- cells. Semi-nested PCR with Nested Universal Primer A followed constant-region reverse priming of full-length variable regions. Using its own MiXCR run on the 5' RACE reads, TCRdb lists one record per CDR3 protein. The sample lists approximately 40,000 distinct CDR3 sequences; 25% to 35% were seen once. Sequencing was carried out using tumor-infiltrating memory CD4+ T cells sorted from the breast tumor. The subset is: memory CD4+ T cells, CD4+CD45RO+CD25-. The clonotype comes from a female donor with breast cancer. The V gene is TRBV29-1, the J gene TRBJ2-7; D unclear. The CDR3 DNA reads TGCAGCGTTGAAACTGGGGTAAGGGAGCAGTACTTC. It is translated as CSVETGVREQYF.